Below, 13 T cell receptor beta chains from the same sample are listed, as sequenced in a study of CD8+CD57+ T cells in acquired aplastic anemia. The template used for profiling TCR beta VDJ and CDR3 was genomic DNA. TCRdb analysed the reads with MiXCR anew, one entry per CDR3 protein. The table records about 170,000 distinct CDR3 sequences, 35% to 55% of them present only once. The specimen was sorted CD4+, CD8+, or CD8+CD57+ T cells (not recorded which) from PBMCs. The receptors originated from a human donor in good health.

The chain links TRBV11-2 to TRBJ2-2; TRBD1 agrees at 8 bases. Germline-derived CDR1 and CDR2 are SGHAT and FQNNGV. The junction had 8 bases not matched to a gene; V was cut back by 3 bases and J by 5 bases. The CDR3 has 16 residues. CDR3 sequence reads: CASSLHGQGVTGELFF. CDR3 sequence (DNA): TGTGCCAGCAGCTTGCATGGACAGGGAGTGACCGGGGAGCTGTTTTTT.

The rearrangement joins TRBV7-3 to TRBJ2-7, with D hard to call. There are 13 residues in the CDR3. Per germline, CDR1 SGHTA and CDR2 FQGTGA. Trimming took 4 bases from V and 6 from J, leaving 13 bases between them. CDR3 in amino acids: CASSSSPMAEQYF. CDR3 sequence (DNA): TGTGCCAGCAGCTCGTCGCCGATGGCCGAGCAGTACTTC.

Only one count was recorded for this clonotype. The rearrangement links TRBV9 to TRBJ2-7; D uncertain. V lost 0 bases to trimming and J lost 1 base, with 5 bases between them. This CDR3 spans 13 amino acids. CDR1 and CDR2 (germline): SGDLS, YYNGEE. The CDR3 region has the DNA TGTGCCAGCAGCGTAGGTGTTTCCTACGAGCAGTACTTC. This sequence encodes CASSVGVSYEQYF.

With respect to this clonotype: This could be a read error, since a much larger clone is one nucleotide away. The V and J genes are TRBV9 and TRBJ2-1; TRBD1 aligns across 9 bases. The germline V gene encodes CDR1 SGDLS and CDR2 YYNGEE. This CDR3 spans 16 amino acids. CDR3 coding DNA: TGTGCCAGCAGCGTAGGTATGGGACAGGGCTACAGTGAGCAGTTCTTC. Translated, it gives CASSVGMGQGYSEQFF.

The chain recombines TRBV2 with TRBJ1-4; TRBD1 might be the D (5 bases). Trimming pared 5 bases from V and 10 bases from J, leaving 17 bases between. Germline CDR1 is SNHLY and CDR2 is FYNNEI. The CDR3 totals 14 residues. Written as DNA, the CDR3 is TGTGCCAGCAGTCCCCCCTTTGGGACTGGAAAACTGTTTTTT. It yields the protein CASSPPFGTGKLFF.

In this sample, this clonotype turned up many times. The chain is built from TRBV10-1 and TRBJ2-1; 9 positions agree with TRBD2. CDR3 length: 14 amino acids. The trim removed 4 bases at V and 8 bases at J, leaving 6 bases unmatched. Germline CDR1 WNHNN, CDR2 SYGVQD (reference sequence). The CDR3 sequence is CASSGTSVPYEQFF. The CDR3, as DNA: TGCGCCAGCAGTGGGACTAGCGTCCCCTATGAGCAGTTCTTC.

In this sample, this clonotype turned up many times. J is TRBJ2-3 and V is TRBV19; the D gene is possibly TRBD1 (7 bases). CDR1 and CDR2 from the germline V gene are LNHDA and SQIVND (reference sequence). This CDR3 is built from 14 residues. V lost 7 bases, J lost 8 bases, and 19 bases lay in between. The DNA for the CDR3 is TGTGCCAGTACCCAGGGGGGAGGTCAGGGTACGCAGTATTTT. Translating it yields CASTQGGGQGTQYF.

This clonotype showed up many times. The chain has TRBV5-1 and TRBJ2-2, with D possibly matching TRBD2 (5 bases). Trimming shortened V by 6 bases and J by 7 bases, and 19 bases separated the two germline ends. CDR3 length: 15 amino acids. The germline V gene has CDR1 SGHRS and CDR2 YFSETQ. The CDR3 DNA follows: TGCGCCAGCACCGAAAGGGCGAGGGCCGGCGGGGAGCTGTTTTTT. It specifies CASTERARAGGELFF. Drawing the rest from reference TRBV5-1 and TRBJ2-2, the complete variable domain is KAGVTQTPRYLIKTRGQQVTLSCSPISGHRSVSWYQQTPGQGLQFLFEYFSETQRNKGNFPGRFSGRQFSNSRSEMNVSTLELGDSALYLCASTERARAGGELFFGEGSRLTVL.

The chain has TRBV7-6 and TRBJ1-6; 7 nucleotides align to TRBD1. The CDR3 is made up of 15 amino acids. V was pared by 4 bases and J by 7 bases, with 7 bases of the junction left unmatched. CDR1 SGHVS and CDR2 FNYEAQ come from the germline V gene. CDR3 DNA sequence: TGTGCCAGCAGCTCCGGGACAGCAAAGAATTCACCCCTCCACTTT. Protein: CASSSGTAKNSPLHF.

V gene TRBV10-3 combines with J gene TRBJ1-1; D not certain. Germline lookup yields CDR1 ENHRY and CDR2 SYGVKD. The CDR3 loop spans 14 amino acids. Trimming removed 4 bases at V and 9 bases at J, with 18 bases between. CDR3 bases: TGTGCCATCAGTGGCCGTGAACCGAACACCAAAGCTTTCTTT. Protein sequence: CAISGREPNTKAFF.

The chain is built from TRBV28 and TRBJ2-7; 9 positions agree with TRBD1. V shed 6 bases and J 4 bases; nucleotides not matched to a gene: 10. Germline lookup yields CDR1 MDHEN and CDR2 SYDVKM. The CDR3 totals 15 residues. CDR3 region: CASRLGKDRGYEQYF. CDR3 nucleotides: TGTGCCAGCAGATTAGGGAAAGACAGGGGGTACGAGCAGTACTTC.

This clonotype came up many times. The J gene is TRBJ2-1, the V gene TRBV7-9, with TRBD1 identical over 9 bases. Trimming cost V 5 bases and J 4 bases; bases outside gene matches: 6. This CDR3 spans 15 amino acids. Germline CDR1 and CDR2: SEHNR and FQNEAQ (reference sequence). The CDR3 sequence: CASSLPGTGYNEQFF. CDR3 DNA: TGTGCCAGCAGCCTCCCCGGGACAGGGTACAATGAGCAGTTCTTC. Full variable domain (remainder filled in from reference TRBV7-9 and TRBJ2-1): DTGVSQNPRHKITKRGQNVTFRCDPISEHNRLYWYRQTLGQGPEFLTYFQNEAQLEKSRLLSDRFSAERPKGSFSTLEIQRTEQGDSAMYLCASSLPGTGYNEQFFGPGTRLTVL.

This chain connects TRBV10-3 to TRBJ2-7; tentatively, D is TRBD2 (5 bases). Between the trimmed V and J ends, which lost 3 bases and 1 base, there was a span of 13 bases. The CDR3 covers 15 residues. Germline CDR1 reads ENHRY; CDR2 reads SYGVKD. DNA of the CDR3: TGTGCCATCAGTGATCATGGGGAGATTTCCTACGAGCAGTACTTC. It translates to CAISDHGEISYEQYF.